These 23 T cell receptor beta chains were all obtained from the same sample, sequenced in a study of prognosis after radiotherapy for stage I lung cancer. Genomic DNA served as the source from which two-round multiplex PCR generated TCR beta CDR3 amplicons. Round-one PCR had primers specific to each TRBV and TRBJ gene. One entry per CDR3 protein, called by TCRdb with MiXCR from the multiplex PCR reads. This sample has tens of thousands of distinct CDR3 sequences; roughly 36% occur once, and the top ten carry roughly 9.4%. The specimen comprised PBMCs, sampled before or after stereotactic body radiation therapy (not recorded which). Source of these receptors: a donor of 50 years or more with non-small cell lung cancer.

This clonotype showed up many times. The CDR3: CASSFTAGGGSNQPQHF. As DNA, the CDR3 is TGTGCCAGCAGTTTTACGGCGGGGGGAGGTAGCAATCAGCCCCAGCATTTT. This sequence joins TRBV12-3 or TRBV12-4 and TRBJ1-5; TRBD1 is a possible D gene (5 bases). V shed 3 bases and J shed 0 bases, with 15 bases lying between them. The CDR3 covers 17 residues.

This clonotype was seen ten or more times. The J gene is TRBJ2-1, the V gene TRBV5-6; 12 bases agree with TRBD2. V shed 0 bases, J shed 8 bases, and the junction held 3 bases outside the gene matches. Germline V gene sequence: CDR1 SGHDT, CDR2 YYEEEE. This CDR3 comprises 15 residues. The CDR3: CASSLASGRADEQFF. CDR3 bases: TGTGCCAGCAGCTTGGCTAGCGGGAGGGCCGATGAGCAGTTCTTC.

This clonotype was observed at least ten times. V usage is TRBV30 and J usage is TRBJ1-6, with 9 bases aligning to TRBD1. The CDR3 has 14 residues. Germline loops: CDR1 GTSNPN, CDR2 SVGIG (reference sequence). Losses at the gene ends were 7 bases for V and 8 bases for J; bases not matched to a gene: 9. The CDR3 reads CALNRDREDSPLHF. CDR3 DNA: TGTGCCTTAAACCGGGACAGGGAGGATTCACCCCTCCACTTT.

With respect to this clonotype: It may be a read error: a sequence one base away is much more abundant. This chain connects TRBV5-1 to TRBJ1-1; 7 bases fit TRBD1. The CDR3 has 11 residues. The germline V gene encodes CDR1 SGHRS and CDR2 YFSETQ. The CDR3 region is CASSVGQQALF. The CDR3 region has the DNA TGCGCCAGCAGCGTGGGACAGCAAGCTTTATTT.

This clonotype was observed many times. V is TRBV6-2 or TRBV6-3 and J is TRBJ2-3, with D perhaps matching TRBD2 (6 bases). The CDR3 has 14 amino acids. Deletions cut 5 bases from V and 2 bases from J, with 11 bases between. CDR1 is MNHEY, CDR2 SVGEGT, per germline. For the CDR3, the DNA is TGTGCCAGCAGTGGGGGAGGAGACACAGATACGCAGTATTTT. Amino acids: CASSGGGDTDTQYF.

Details on this clonotype: A single base is all that separates this from a far larger clone, so a read error is likely. The chain employs TRBV6-5 and TRBJ2-2; 7 nucleotides line up with TRBD1. This CDR3 spans 14 amino acids. CDR1 is MNHEY and CDR2 is SVGAGI in the germline V gene. CDR3 sequence (DNA): TGTGCCAGCATCCAAACAGGGGTTCCCGGGAAGCTGTTTTTT. Protein: CASIQTGVPGKLFF.

CDR3 bases: TGTGCCAGCAGCTTTGTGCATTATAGCGGTGTTAGCGAGCAGTACTTC. Amino acid sequence: CASSFVHYSGVSEQYF. The chain joins TRBV11-2 to TRBJ2-7; D may be TRBD2 (6 bases). V shed 3 bases and J shed 6 bases, with 21 bases lying between them. Germline V gene lookup returns CDR1 SGHAT and CDR2 FQNNGV. This CDR3 has 16 residues.

This clonotype was counted ten times or more. The chain carries TRBV19 and TRBJ2-3; 9 bases are a match to TRBD1. V lost 0 bases to trimming and J lost 2 bases; unmatched junction nucleotides: 15. CDR3 length: 20 residues. CDR1 is LNHDA, CDR2 SQIVND, per germline (reference sequence). In DNA, the CDR3 is TGTGCCAGTAGTATAGAGGGACAGGGTTTCCCTCAAATCAACACAGATACGCAGTATTTT. This encodes CASSIEGQGFPQINTDTQYF.

This clonotype is categorized as medium-sized (0.01 to 0.1%). The chain carries TRBV11-2 and TRBJ1-6, with 9 bases identical to TRBD1. This CDR3 has 16 residues. Germline lookup yields CDR1 SGHAT and CDR2 FQNNGV. Trimming at V came to 6 bases and at J to 5 bases, leaving 8 bases not matched to a gene. In nucleotides, the CDR3 is TGTGCCAGCAGTACCGGGACAGGGTTTAATAATTCACCCCTCCACTTT. This sequence encodes CASSTGTGFNNSPLHF.

The CDR3 DNA sequence: TGTGCCAGCAGGTTTGGGACAGGTCTCGTGTTCGGGGAGCTGTTTTTT. This codes for CASRFGTGLVFGELFF. This sequence joins TRBV2 and TRBJ2-2, with 8 bases that match TRBD1. Germline trimming cut 6 bases from V and 7 bases from J; bases unmatched to any gene: 13. Germline V CDR1 and CDR2: SNHLY, FYNNEI. The CDR3 consists of 16 residues.

This clonotype was seen ten or more times. As DNA, the CDR3 is TGTGCCACCAGCGATGGAAACACCATATATTTT. This encodes CATSDGNTIYF. The chain couples TRBV15 to TRBJ1-3; D not resolved. This CDR3 spans 11 amino acids. Deletions cut 5 bases from V and 3 bases from J, with 2 bases between. Germline V CDR1 and CDR2: LNHNV, YYDKDF (reference sequence).

The J gene is TRBJ2-3, the V gene TRBV6-5; 14 nucleotides match TRBD2. The CDR3 spans 19 residues. CDR1 is MNHEY and CDR2 is SVGAGI in the germline V gene. V shed 2 bases and J 3 bases; nucleotides not matched to a gene: 10. Here the CDR3 reads CASSYERLAGGMRTDTQYF. CDR3 coding DNA: TGTGCCAGCAGTTACGAACGACTAGCGGGAGGGATGCGGACAGATACGCAGTATTTT.

A note on this clonotype: This may stem from a read error, because a much larger clone lies one nucleotide away. This sequence joins TRBV9 and TRBJ2-5, with D perhaps matching TRBD1 (5 bases). V was pared by 0 bases and J by 4 bases, with 22 bases between. CDR3 length: 18 residues. The germline V gene has CDR1 SGDLS and CDR2 YYNGEE. CDR3 region: CASSVAAAWGALGETQYF. Written as DNA, the CDR3 is TGTGCCAGCAGCGTAGCGGCAGCATGGGGCGCTTTGGGAGAGACCCAGTACTTC. The full variable domain, its missing parts supplied by reference TRBV9 and TRBJ2-5, is DSGVTQTPKHLITATGQRVTLRCSPRSGDLSVYWYQQSLDQGLQFLIQYYNGEERAKGNILERFSAQQFPDLHSELNLSSLELGDSALYFCASSVAAAWGALGETQYFGPGTRLLVL.

To note about this clonotype: One base separates it from a far larger clone, so it is likely a read error. The V gene is TRBV7-9, the J gene TRBJ2-3; no firm D call. CDR1 SEHNR and CDR2 FQNEAQ come from the germline V gene (reference sequence). V lost 1 base, J lost 9 bases, and 11 bases lay in between. This CDR3 contains 13 residues. The DNA for the CDR3 is TGTGCCAGCAGCTTAGTTCGAAGGCGGACGCAGTATTTT. It yields the protein CASSLVRRRTQYF.

As concerns this clonotype: This sequence may be a read error, since a much larger clone differs from it by one base. V usage is TRBV19 and J usage is TRBJ2-5, with D perhaps matching TRBD1 (5 bases). From germline, CDR1 is LNHDA and CDR2 SQIVND (reference sequence). Trimming stripped 3 bases from V and 2 bases from J, with 10 bases between. This CDR3 has 14 amino acids. This CDR3 reads CASSMKGIQETQYF. The CDR3 DNA reads TGTGCCAGTAGTATGAAGGGGATACAAGAGACCCAGTACTTC.

This clonotype was recorded many times. One junction end does not reproduce the germline sequence, and a read error may be involved. J is TRBJ2-7 and V is TRBV24-1; 10 bases are a match to TRBD1. The CDR3 is 15 amino acids. In germline, CDR1 is KGHDR, CDR2 SFDVKD. The CDR3 DNA is TGTACCACCAGTGATACCGGGACAGGGGCTCTCGAGCAGTACTTC. Protein product: CTTSDTGTGALEQYF.

Many counts were recorded for this clonotype. The chain couples TRBV7-3 to TRBJ2-5; 11 nucleotides line up with TRBD2. This CDR3 contains 19 residues. Germline V CDR1 and CDR2: SGHTA, FQGTGA. The ends lost 0 bases at V and 5 bases at J; junction bases unmatched: 14. CDR3 DNA sequence: TGTGCCAGCAGCTTAACTAGTGGGCTAGCGGGGGGAGTCCGGGAGACCCAGTACTTC. Translated, it gives CASSLTSGLAGGVRETQYF.

Remarks on this clonotype: A much larger clone differs by one base, so this may be a read error. The rearrangement links TRBV6-1 to TRBJ1-1; D unclear. This CDR3 comprises 12 residues. CDR1 is MNHNS and CDR2 is SASEGT in the germline V gene. The chain's CDR3 is CASGVVNTEALF. The CDR3 bases are TGTGCCAGTGGGGTAGTGAACACTGAAGCTTTATTT.

This clonotype was seen many times. This sequence joins TRBV7-9 and TRBJ1-1; D perhaps matches TRBD1 (5 bases). The CDR3 is made up of 14 amino acids. V dropped 10 bases and J dropped 3 bases, with 18 bases sitting between them. The germline V gene has CDR1 SEHNR and CDR2 FQNEAQ (reference sequence). CDR3 sequence (DNA): TGTGCCATCCGAGAGCGGCAGGGTGACACTGAAGCTTTCTTT. Amino acid sequence: CAIRERQGDTEAFF.

About this clonotype: One base away lies a much larger clone, so this may be a sequencing read error. This chain connects TRBV9 to TRBJ2-5; TRBD1 might be the D (5 bases). CDR3 length equals 13 residues. The V end was cut by 4 bases, the J end by 1 base, with 8 bases between. Germline lookup yields CDR1 SGDLS and CDR2 YYNGEE. CDR3 bases: TGTGCCAGCAGCCCCCAGGGCCAAGAGACCCAGTACTTC. Its translation is CASSPQGQETQYF. The whole variable domain, filled in from reference TRBV9 and TRBJ2-5, reads DSGVTQTPKHLITATGQRVTLRCSPRSGDLSVYWYQQSLDQGLQFLIQYYNGEERAKGNILERFSAQQFPDLHSELNLSSLELGDSALYFCASSPQGQETQYFGPGTRLLVL.

At least ten counts were recorded for this clonotype. V and J are TRBV19 and TRBJ2-2; D assignment may be TRBD1 or TRBD2 (5 bases each). CDR1 and CDR2 (germline): LNHDA, SQIVND (reference sequence). V lost 6 bases and J lost 6, with 14 bases in between. The CDR3 runs 14 residues. The CDR3 protein is CASRGTGIAGELFF. CDR3 DNA: TGTGCCAGTAGGGGGACCGGCATCGCCGGGGAGCTGTTTTTT. Full variable domain (missing parts from reference TRBV19 and TRBJ2-2): DGGITQSPKYLFRKEGQNVTLSCEQNLNHDAMYWYRQDPGQGLRLIYYSQIVNDFQKGDIAEGYSVSREKKESFPLTVTSAQKNPTAFYLCASRGTGIAGELFFGEGSRLTVL.

This clonotype has at least ten counts. The chain uses TRBV5-1 and TRBJ2-7, with D maybe TRBD1 (6 bases). The CDR3 spans 15 residues. Trimming cost V 2 bases and J 6 bases, with 18 bases left between them. Germline V gene data show CDR1 as SGHRS and CDR2 as YFSETQ. The CDR3 coding sequence is TGCGCCAGCAGCTTCCTATCCTTGGACAGCGGCGAGCAGTACTTC. Translating gives CASSFLSLDSGEQYF.

This clonotype was detected a few times. A much larger clonotype is one base distant, so this may be a read error. The gene calls are TRBV20-1 and TRBJ2-3; D unclear. V shed 3 bases and J shed 7 bases, with 14 bases lying between them. The CDR3 contains 13 residues. The V gene's germline CDR1 is DFQATT and CDR2 SNEGSKA (reference sequence). The CDR3: CSASKVVRYTQYF. The CDR3 DNA follows: TGCAGTGCTAGTAAGGTGGTGAGATATACGCAGTATTTT.